One and the same sample provided the 17 T cell receptor beta chains below, sequenced in a study of chemoradiotherapy in HPV16-positive cancers. Generated by immunoSEQ multiplex PCR, the TCRdb table keeps only in-frame clones and is missing some. The table has about 33,000 clones, more than 85% seen once. Specimen: blood, collected from a patient who underwent chemoradiotherapy. The source is a human donor with HPV-associated anogenital cancer.

The chain recombines TRBV14 with TRBJ1-4, with D unresolved. Germline V lookup: CDR1 SGHDN, CDR2 FVKESK. This CDR3 spans 15 amino acids. The V end lost 3 bases, the J end lost 3 bases, and 11 bases lay between the germline ends. CDR3: CASSQNKEPNEKLFF. In DNA, the CDR3 is TGTGCCAGCAGCCAGAACAAGGAGCCTAATGAAAAACTGTTTTTT.

A few counts support this clone. The chain carries TRBV6-6 and TRBJ1-2; D is unclear. The length of the CDR3 is 13 residues. V lost 4 bases and J 5 bases, leaving 11 bases between the germline ends. Germline V gene sequence: CDR1 MNHNY, CDR2 SVGAGI (reference sequence). The CDR3 DNA reads as TGTGCCAGCAGTTCCCCCCCAACGTATGGCTACACCTTC. Translated: CASSSPPTYGYTF.

This clone was recorded once. The CDR3 nucleotides read TGTGCCAGCAGCTTGGTTAGCAGGGACTATGGCTACACCTTC. Its translation: CASSLVSRDYGYTF. The chain joins TRBV5-5 to TRBJ1-2, with a weak D call TRBD1 (5 bases). Trimming left V 0 bases short and J 3 bases short, with 9 bases between. The germline V gene has CDR1 SGHKS and CDR2 YYEKEE (reference sequence). The CDR3 contains 14 residues.

The CDR3 is CASSPVLMNTEAFF. The CDR3 nucleotides read TGTGCCAGCAGTCCCGTATTAATGAACACTGAAGCTTTCTTT. The chain joins TRBV28 to TRBJ1-1; D uncertain. CDR1 and CDR2 (germline): MDHEN, SYDVKM. The CDR3 totals 14 residues. Trimming left V 5 bases short and J 0 bases short, with 10 bases between.

The V call is TRBV28, the J call TRBJ2-7; 8 bases map to TRBD1. The length of the CDR3 is 15 residues. Germline CDR1 MDHEN, CDR2 SYDVKM. The V segment lost 5 bases and the J segment 0 bases; nucleotides outside the gene matches: 6. CDR3 DNA: TGTGCCAGCAGTCTCCTCGGACAGGGCTCCTACGAGCAGTACTTC. It translates to CASSLLGQGSYEQYF.

This sequence joins TRBV5-6 and TRBJ2-1, with D maybe TRBD2 (6 bases). Germline lookup yields CDR1 SGHDT and CDR2 YYEEEE. This CDR3 spans 15 amino acids. V shed 3 bases and J shed 3 bases, with 13 bases lying between them. CDR3 sequence reads: CASSSPWRGYNEQFF. The CDR3 DNA is TGTGCCAGCAGCTCCCCATGGCGGGGCTACAATGAGCAGTTCTTC.

The chain couples TRBV2 to TRBJ2-7; D is uncertain. From germline, CDR1 is SNHLY and CDR2 FYNNEI. The CDR3 is 11 amino acids. The V end was cut by 2 bases, the J end by 5 bases, with 4 bases between. The CDR3 loop reads CASSEYHEQYF. CDR3 sequence (DNA): TGTGCCAGCAGTGAATATCACGAGCAGTACTTC.

The rearrangement joins TRBV5-5 to TRBJ2-6; D is perhaps TRBD2 (6 bases). Trimming left V 1 base short and J 0 bases short, with 17 bases between. The CDR3 has 19 amino acids. Germline CDR1 reads SGHKS; CDR2 reads YYEKEE (reference sequence). CDR3 sequence reads: CASSLTSGTPYSGANVLTF. Here the CDR3 DNA reads TGTGCCAGCAGCTTGACTTCCGGGACTCCTTACTCTGGGGCCAACGTCCTGACTTTC.

The rearrangement links TRBV29-1 to TRBJ1-2; D is undetermined. The germline V and J ends were trimmed by 4 bases and 0 bases, with 6 bases remaining between them. The CDR3 loop spans 12 amino acids. CDR1 and CDR2 from the germline V gene are SQVTM and ANQGSEA. Written as DNA, the CDR3 is TGCAGCGTTGCGACGGCTAACTATGGCTACACCTTC. As protein: CSVATANYGYTF.

The chain employs TRBV5-8 and TRBJ1-1; 7 bases are shared with TRBD1. This CDR3 has 16 residues. CDR1 is SGHTS and CDR2 is YDEGEE in the germline V gene. Unmatched junction bases numbered 7, after V lost 2 bases and J lost 0 bases. The CDR3 is CASSFMRGQLNTEAFF. CDR3 in DNA: TGTGCCAGCAGCTTCATGAGGGGACAGTTGAACACTGAAGCTTTCTTT.

The V call is TRBV28, the J call TRBJ2-3; D possibly matches TRBD1 or TRBD2 (6 bases each). V lost 8 bases and J 4 bases, leaving 10 bases between the germline ends. The germline CDR1 and CDR2 sequences are MDHEN and SYDVKM. The CDR3 sequence is 12 residues long. The CDR3 reads CASLGGADTQYF. The CDR3 coding sequence is TGTGCCAGCCTGGGGGGCGCAGATACGCAGTATTTT.

The rearrangement uses TRBV28 and TRBJ2-2, with no clear D. The CDR3 totals 12 residues. Deletions cut 11 bases from V and 2 bases from J, with 9 bases between. CDR1 is MDHEN and CDR2 is SYDVKM in the germline V gene. Here the CDR3 reads CAVAPNTGELFF. DNA of the CDR3: TGTGCCGTCGCCCCCAACACCGGGGAGCTGTTTTTT.

This rearrangement joins TRBV19 to TRBJ2-3, with D maybe TRBD1 (6 bases). The CDR3 is 13 amino acids. The ends were cut back, 5 bases at V and 1 base at J, with 7 bases in the middle. Germline assignment: CDR1 LNHDA and CDR2 SQIVND (reference sequence). The CDR3 region has the DNA TGTGCCAGTAGTCCAGGGGGCACAGATACGCAGTATTTT. Translated, it gives CASSPGGTDTQYF.

The genes are TRBV2 and TRBJ2-2, with D possibly being TRBD1 (6 bases). V gave up 9 bases and J gave up 3 bases, with 8 bases separating them. Germline V gene data show CDR1 as SNHLY and CDR2 as FYNNEI. The CDR3 sequence is 12 residues long. The CDR3 bases are TGTGCCAGTTACAGGGACACCGGGGAGCTGTTTTTT. Amino acids: CASYRDTGELFF.

This clone was seen only a few times. V is TRBV5-1 and J is TRBJ2-5; D possibly corresponds to TRBD1 (6 bases). The germline gives CDR1 SGHRS, CDR2 YFSETQ. Trimming stripped 4 bases from V and 2 bases from J, with 15 bases between. CDR3 length: 15 amino acids. The DNA of the CDR3 is TGCGCCAGCAGCAAGAATACAGGGAGTCAAGAGACCCAGTACTTC. Its protein is CASSKNTGSQETQYF.

The CDR3 reads CASSPWAGPSSLQPQHF. The CDR3 nucleotides read TGTGCCAGCAGCCCCTGGGCCGGACCGAGCTCCCTTCAGCCCCAGCATTTT. This rearrangement joins TRBV5-5 to TRBJ1-5; D remains unclear. CDR3 length equals 17 residues. Germline CDR1 and CDR2: SGHKS and YYEKEE (reference sequence). V lost 4 bases to trimming and J lost 6 bases, with 23 bases between them.

The V call is TRBV19, the J call TRBJ1-2, with D perhaps matching TRBD1 (6 bases). The V gene's germline CDR1 is LNHDA and CDR2 SQIVND (reference sequence). V was pared by 6 bases and J by 4 bases, with 21 bases between. This CDR3 comprises 16 residues. As DNA, the CDR3 is TGTGCCAGTAGCAAACTCCCCGGGACAATCGGCTATGGCTACACCTTC. It translates to CASSKLPGTIGYGYTF.